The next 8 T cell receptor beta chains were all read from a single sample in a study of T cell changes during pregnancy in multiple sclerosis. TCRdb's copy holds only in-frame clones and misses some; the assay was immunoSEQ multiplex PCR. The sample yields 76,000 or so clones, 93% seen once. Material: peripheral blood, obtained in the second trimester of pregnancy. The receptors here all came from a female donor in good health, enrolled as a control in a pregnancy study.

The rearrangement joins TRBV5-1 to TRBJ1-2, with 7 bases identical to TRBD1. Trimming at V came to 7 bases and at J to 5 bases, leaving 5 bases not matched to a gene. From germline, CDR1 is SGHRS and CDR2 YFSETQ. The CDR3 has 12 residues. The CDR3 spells CASREGAYGYTF. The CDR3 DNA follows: TGCGCCAGCCGCGAGGGGGCTTATGGCTACACCTTC.

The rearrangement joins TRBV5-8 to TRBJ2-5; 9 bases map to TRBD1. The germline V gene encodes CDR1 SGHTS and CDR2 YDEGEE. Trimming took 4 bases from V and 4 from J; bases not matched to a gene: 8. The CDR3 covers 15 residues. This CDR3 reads CASSRDRVVPETQYF. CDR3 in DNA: TGTGCCAGCAGCCGGGACAGGGTGGTCCCAGAGACCCAGTACTTC.

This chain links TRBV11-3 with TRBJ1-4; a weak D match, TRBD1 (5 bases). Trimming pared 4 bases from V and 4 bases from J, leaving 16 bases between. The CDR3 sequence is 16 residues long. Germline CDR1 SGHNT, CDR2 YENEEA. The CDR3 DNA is TGTGCCAGCAGCTCCCGGCCGACCGGGGGTAATGAAAAACTGTTTTTT. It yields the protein CASSSRPTGGNEKLFF.

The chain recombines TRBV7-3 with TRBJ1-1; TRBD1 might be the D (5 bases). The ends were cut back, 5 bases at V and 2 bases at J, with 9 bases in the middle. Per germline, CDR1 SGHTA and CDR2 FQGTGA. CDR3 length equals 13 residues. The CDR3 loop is CASSQGVNTEAFF. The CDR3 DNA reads TGTGCCAGCAGCCAAGGGGTAAACACTGAAGCTTTCTTT.

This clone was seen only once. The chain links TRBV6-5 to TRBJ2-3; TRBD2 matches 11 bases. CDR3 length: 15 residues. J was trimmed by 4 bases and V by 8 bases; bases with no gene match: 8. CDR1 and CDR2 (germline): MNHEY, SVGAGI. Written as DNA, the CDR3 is TGTGCCAGCGCCTTGACTAGCGGGGTCCCAGATACGCAGTATTTT. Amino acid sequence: CASALTSGVPDTQYF.

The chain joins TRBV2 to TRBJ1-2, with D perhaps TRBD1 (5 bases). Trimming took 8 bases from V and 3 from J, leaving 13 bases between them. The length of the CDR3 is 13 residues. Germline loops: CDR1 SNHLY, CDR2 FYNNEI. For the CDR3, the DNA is TGTGCCAGCGTGCAGGGTAGGGACTATGGCTACACCTTC. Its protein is CASVQGRDYGYTF.

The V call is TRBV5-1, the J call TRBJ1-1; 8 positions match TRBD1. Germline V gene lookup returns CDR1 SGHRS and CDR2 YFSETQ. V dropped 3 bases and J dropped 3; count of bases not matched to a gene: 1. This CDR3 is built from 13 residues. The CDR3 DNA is TGCGCCAGCAGCTCGGACAGGGACACTGAAGCTTTCTTT. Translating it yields CASSSDRDTEAFF. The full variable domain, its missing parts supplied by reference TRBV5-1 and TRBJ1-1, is KAGVTQTPRYLIKTRGQQVTLSCSPISGHRSVSWYQQTPGQGLQFLFEYFSETQRNKGNFPGRFSGRQFSNSRSEMNVSTLELGDSALYLCASSSDRDTEAFFGQGTRLTVV.

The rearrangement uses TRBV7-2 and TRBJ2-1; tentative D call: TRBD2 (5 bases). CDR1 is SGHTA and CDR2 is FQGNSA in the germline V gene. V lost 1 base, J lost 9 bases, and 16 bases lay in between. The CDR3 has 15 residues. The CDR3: CASSLGSDRRGEQFF. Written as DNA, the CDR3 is TGTGCCAGCAGCTTAGGGTCTGACCGACGGGGTGAGCAGTTCTTC.